The rows below give T cell receptor beta chains drawn from one sample of a study of CD8+ T cells in alopecia areata. Repertoires were generated with immunoSEQ multiplex PCR, while TCRdb's copy carries only in-frame clones and drops some. The sample has about 140,000 clones; roughly four fifths are singletons. The sequencing here drew on CD8+ T cells sorted from blood, taken at week 4, from a patient treated with tofacitinib. Receptors originate from a human donor with alopecia areata. Both conserved end residues are part of each CDR3. The order of the fields is CDR3 DNA, CDR3 protein, D gene, J gene, V gene, clone size. A D gene is named only where the DNA matches it firmly. Clone size is not always given. Where it is, it says once, few, many or a class for expanded clones.

CDR3 DNA: TGTGCCAGCAGCGCGAATAAAGAGAGGGGACTAAGTGCGAATGAAAAACTGTTTTTT; CDR3 protein: CASSANKERGLSANEKLFF; D gene: .; J gene: TRBJ1-4; V gene: TRBV9; clone size: .
CDR3 DNA: TGTGCCAGCAGCCCCGGGGGGGCCGGGGGAGATACGCAGTATTTT; CDR3 protein: CASSPGGAGGDTQYF; D gene: TRBD2; J gene: TRBJ2-3; V gene: TRBV9; clone size: once
CDR3 DNA: TGTGCCAGCAGCTTAGTAAGGGAGGACCAGTACTTC; CDR3 protein: CASSLVREDQYF; D gene: .; J gene: TRBJ2-7; V gene: TRBV7-9; clone size: .
CDR3 DNA: TGTGCCAGCAGTTACCGACAGGCCTACAATGAGCAGTTCTTC; CDR3 protein: CASSYRQAYNEQFF; D gene: .; J gene: TRBJ2-1; V gene: TRBV6-5; clone size: .
CDR3 DNA: TGTGCCAGTAGTTTGGTGGACACAGATACGCAGTATTTT; CDR3 protein: CASSLVDTDTQYF; D gene: .; J gene: TRBJ2-3; V gene: TRBV19; clone size: .
CDR3 DNA: TGTGCCAGCTCACCTGAGACAGGGGCAGGCTACGAGCAGTACTTC; CDR3 protein: CASSPETGAGYEQYF; D gene: TRBD1; J gene: TRBJ2-7; V gene: TRBV18; clone size: .
CDR3 DNA: TGTGCCAGCAGTGAATGGGGGATCTCTGGGGCCAACGTCCTGACTTTC; CDR3 protein: CASSEWGISGANVLTF; D gene: .; J gene: TRBJ2-6; V gene: TRBV2; clone size: once
CDR3 DNA: TGCAGCGTTGAAGCCGGGAAAGAGTACGAGCAGTACTTC; CDR3 protein: CSVEAGKEYEQYF; D gene: .; J gene: TRBJ2-7; V gene: TRBV29-1; clone size: .
CDR3 DNA: TGTGCCAGCAAGCGCAGGGGGCCGGGGGAGACCCAGTACTTC; CDR3 protein: CASKRRGPGETQYF; D gene: TRBD1; J gene: TRBJ2-5; V gene: TRBV28; clone size: .
CDR3 DNA: TGTGCCAGCAGTTACTCCACAGGGGTGGCTGAAGCTTTCTTT; CDR3 protein: CASSYSTGVAEAFF; D gene: TRBD1; J gene: TRBJ1-1; V gene: TRBV6-5; clone size: .
CDR3 DNA: TGTGCCAGCAGCTCCCGGGACAGAGATATACGAAAGCAGTACTTC; CDR3 protein: CASSSRDRDIRKQYF; D gene: TRBD1; J gene: TRBJ2-7; V gene: TRBV7-2; clone size: .
CDR3 DNA: TGTGCCAGCAGCTCGGGACAGGGGATCGGGTCACCCCTCCACTTT; CDR3 protein: CASSSGQGIGSPLHF; D gene: TRBD1; J gene: TRBJ1-6; V gene: TRBV7-6; clone size: .
CDR3 DNA: TGTGCCAGCAGCTCGGGGACAGGGACCTACGAGCAGTACTTC; CDR3 protein: CASSSGTGTYEQYF; D gene: TRBD1; J gene: TRBJ2-7; V gene: TRBV7-8; clone size: .
CDR3 DNA: TGTTCCGCGGGGGCCAGAGACGGGGAGCTGTTTTTT; CDR3 protein: CSAGARDGELFF; D gene: .; J gene: TRBJ2-2; V gene: TRBV6-5; clone size: .
CDR3 DNA: TGTGCCAGCAGTTTTCCCAACCCCAGGGTCGGCACTGAAGCTTTCTTT; CDR3 protein: CASSFPNPRVGTEAFF; D gene: .; J gene: TRBJ1-1; V gene: TRBV5-6; clone size: .
CDR3 DNA: TGCGCCAGCAGCCAAGGGGTAGGTACCTACGAGCAGTACTTC; CDR3 protein: CASSQGVGTYEQYF; D gene: .; J gene: TRBJ2-7; V gene: TRBV4-1; clone size: .
CDR3 DNA: TGTGCCAGCAGATCCGGGACAGGGGGCTTCAATGAGCAGTTCTTC; CDR3 protein: CASRSGTGGFNEQFF; D gene: TRBD1; J gene: TRBJ2-1; V gene: TRBV14; clone size: .
CDR3 DNA: TGCGCCAGCAGCGAGTACTTCGGCACAGATACGCAGTATTTT; CDR3 protein: CASSEYFGTDTQYF; D gene: .; J gene: TRBJ2-3; V gene: TRBV5-1; clone size: .
CDR3 DNA: TGTGCTAGTGGTGACCCGGACAGGAATCAAGAGACCCAGTACTTC; CDR3 protein: CASGDPDRNQETQYF; D gene: TRBD1; J gene: TRBJ2-5; V gene: TRBV12-5; clone size: .
CDR3 DNA: TGTGCCAGCAGTGATCGGACTAGCGGGGATTACGAGCAGTACTTC; CDR3 protein: CASSDRTSGDYEQYF; D gene: TRBD2; J gene: TRBJ2-7; V gene: TRBV2; clone size: .
CDR3 DNA: TGTGCCAGCAGCGGATGGACCGACACCGGGGAGCTGTTTTTT; CDR3 protein: CASSGWTDTGELFF; D gene: .; J gene: TRBJ2-2; V gene: TRBV9; clone size: .
CDR3 DNA: TGTGCCACCAGCAGAGAAGGTATCTCCTACAATGAGCAGTTCTTC; CDR3 protein: CATSREGISYNEQFF; D gene: .; J gene: TRBJ2-1; V gene: TRBV15; clone size: .
CDR3 DNA: TGTGCCAGCAGCGGGTTACGGGACTATGGCTACACCTTC; CDR3 protein: CASSGLRDYGYTF; D gene: .; J gene: TRBJ1-2; V gene: TRBV9; clone size: .
CDR3 DNA: TGTGCCAGTAGTAGATTCCCGGGACAGGGGAAAGAGACCCAGTACTTC; CDR3 protein: CASSRFPGQGKETQYF; D gene: TRBD1; J gene: TRBJ2-5; V gene: TRBV19; clone size: .
CDR3 DNA: TGTGCCATCAGTGAGGCGGACCCCTACGAGCAGTACTTC; CDR3 protein: CAISEADPYEQYF; D gene: .; J gene: TRBJ2-7; V gene: TRBV10-3; clone size: .
CDR3 DNA: TGCAGCGTTTTTACAGGGGATGAAGAGACCCAGTACTTC; CDR3 protein: CSVFTGDEETQYF; D gene: TRBD1; J gene: TRBJ2-5; V gene: TRBV29-1; clone size: .
CDR3 DNA: TGTGCCAGCAGCTTGACTAGCGGGGGGTCCTACGAGCAGTACTTC; CDR3 protein: CASSLTSGGSYEQYF; D gene: TRBD2; J gene: TRBJ2-7; V gene: TRBV7-6; clone size: .
CDR3 DNA: TGTGCCAGCGGGAGGCCGGGAGAGACCCAGTACTTC; CDR3 protein: CASGRPGETQYF; D gene: TRBD2; J gene: TRBJ2-5; V gene: TRBV19; clone size: once
CDR3 DNA: TGTGCCAGTAGTATGGATCGACAGAGAGGGGATACGCAGTATTTT; CDR3 protein: CASSMDRQRGDTQYF; D gene: .; J gene: TRBJ2-3; V gene: TRBV19; clone size: .
CDR3 DNA: TGTGCCAGTAGCCCCCGCCTGGGCCAGGGTAGCGAGACCCAGTACTTC; CDR3 protein: CASSPRLGQGSETQYF; D gene: .; J gene: TRBJ2-5; V gene: TRBV19; clone size: many
CDR3 DNA: TGTGCCAGCAGCCGACAAACTACAGGGTACGAGCAGTACTTC; CDR3 protein: CASSRQTTGYEQYF; D gene: .; J gene: TRBJ2-7; V gene: TRBV14; clone size: .
CDR3 DNA: TGTGCCAGCAGCTTAGTAAGGGGGGGCTTCGATGAGCAGTTCTTC; CDR3 protein: CASSLVRGGFDEQFF; D gene: .; J gene: TRBJ2-1; V gene: TRBV11-3; clone size: .
CDR3 DNA: TGCGCCAGCAGCCAAGGTGCCCTTAGCGGGGGGCCGTTCTTC; CDR3 protein: CASSQGALSGGPFF; D gene: TRBD2; J gene: TRBJ2-1; V gene: TRBV4-1; clone size: .
CDR3 DNA: TGTGCCAGCAGCCACGCCCGGGGGCGGGTCACAGATACGCAGTATTTT; CDR3 protein: CASSHARGRVTDTQYF; D gene: .; J gene: TRBJ2-3; V gene: TRBV7-2; clone size: .
CDR3 DNA: TGCAGCGTCGGACTAGCGGGGTTGTACACCGGGGAGCTGTTTTTT; CDR3 protein: CSVGLAGLYTGELFF; D gene: TRBD2; J gene: TRBJ2-2; V gene: TRBV29-1; clone size: few
CDR3 DNA: TGTGCCAGCAGCTTTGGACAGGGCGCAGATACGCAGTATTTT; CDR3 protein: CASSFGQGADTQYF; D gene: TRBD1; J gene: TRBJ2-3; V gene: TRBV14; clone size: .
CDR3 DNA: TGTGCCAGCAGCTTAGAGGTCGCGAGAGTTCTTGGCGGGGAGCTGTTTTTT; CDR3 protein: CASSLEVARVLGGELFF; D gene: .; J gene: TRBJ2-2; V gene: TRBV7-8; clone size: once
CDR3 DNA: TGTGCCAGCAGCACCGGACAGGGGATTCAGAATGAGCAGTTCTTC; CDR3 protein: CASSTGQGIQNEQFF; D gene: TRBD1; J gene: TRBJ2-1; V gene: TRBV7-6; clone size: .
CDR3 DNA: TGTGCCTGGAGAGGGTCGGCGGACTATGGCTACACCTTC; CDR3 protein: CAWRGSADYGYTF; D gene: .; J gene: TRBJ1-2; V gene: TRBV30; clone size: .
CDR3 DNA: TGTGCCAGCAGCACCTGGACTAGCGGAAACAATGAGCAGTTCTTC; CDR3 protein: CASSTWTSGNNEQFF; D gene: TRBD2; J gene: TRBJ2-1; V gene: TRBV11-1; clone size: .
CDR3 DNA: TGTGCGAGCGGCACAGATACGCAGTATTTT; CDR3 protein: CASGTDTQYF; D gene: .; J gene: TRBJ2-3; V gene: TRBV7-9; clone size: .
CDR3 DNA: TGTGCCAGCAGCTTAGTGGGCAGAAGCACAGATACGCAGTATTTT; CDR3 protein: CASSLVGRSTDTQYF; D gene: .; J gene: TRBJ2-3; V gene: TRBV7-6; clone size: .
CDR3 DNA: TGTGCCAGCAGCCTTTTTCCAGCGGGGGGGCTCGGAGAGACCCAGTACTTC; CDR3 protein: CASSLFPAGGLGETQYF; D gene: TRBD2; J gene: TRBJ2-5; V gene: TRBV7-2; clone size: .
CDR3 DNA: TGTGCCAGCAGCTTTGGAGAAAACCGCTTCTCCTACGAGCAGTACTTC; CDR3 protein: CASSFGENRFSYEQYF; D gene: .; J gene: TRBJ2-7; V gene: TRBV7-8; clone size: once
CDR3 DNA: TGTGCCAGCAGCCCGAGCTCCTACGAGCAGTACTTC; CDR3 protein: CASSPSSYEQYF; D gene: .; J gene: TRBJ2-7; V gene: TRBV7-2; clone size: .